The clone carrying this TCR beta chain was counted between two and nine times. The antigen remains undetermined. Diagnoses used clinical symptoms, serum thyroxine and TRAb, thyroid ultrasound and orbital computed tomography. This sample is part of a study of T cells in Graves' hyperthyroidism and ophthalmopathy. General observations from the study: Most clonotypes that expanded in the thyroid above 0.001 also showed up in blood.

The CDR3 regions of TCR beta were amplified from RNA transcripts. A first-round RT-PCR of the TCR CDR3 used the HTBI primer set. TCRdb ran MiXCR on the multiplex PCR reads and lists one entry per CDR3 protein. The table lists 500,000 to 600,000 distinct CDR3 sequences, about 46% of them singletons, with about 45% in the top ten. CDR1 ENHRY and CDR2 SYGVKD come from the germline V gene. This CDR3 is 13 amino acids long. J gave up 7 bases and V 8 bases, and 11 bases lay outside the gene matches. The chain carries TRBV10-3 and TRBJ2-7; the match to TRBD2 covers 7 bases. The sequencing input was peripheral blood or thyroid tissue (not recorded which). This sequence originates from an adult woman with Graves' disease, either hyperthyroidism or ophthalmopathy (not recorded which). In DNA, the CDR3 is TGTGCCATCGGGGCTAGCGGCGCGTCGGAGCAGTACTTC. Encoded protein: CAIGASGASEQYF.